These 5 T cell receptor beta chains share one sample of origin, sequenced in a study of CD8 T cells in acute hepatitis C reinfection. Assay used: immunoSEQ multiplex PCR; TCRdb lists only in-frame clones, some missing. The sample has 30,000 to 45,000 clones, 70% to 90% seen once. Time point defined: naive CD8 control sorted from an acute-time-point sample. The sample comprised naive CD8+ T cells from PBMCs. These receptors all come from a woman aged 18-35 years who spontaneously cleared hepatitis C infection.

This chain connects TRBV5-8 to TRBJ1-4; TRBD1 aligns across 9 bases. The CDR3 extends over 19 amino acids. J was trimmed by 5 bases and V by 8 bases; bases with no gene match: 22. The V gene's germline CDR1 is SGHTS and CDR2 YDEGEE. DNA for the CDR3: TGTGCCAGATCATCGACAGGGGGGATTGTGGAAGGATGGAATGAAAAACTGTTTTTT. Translation: CARSSTGGIVEGWNEKLFF.

V usage is TRBV6-5 and J usage is TRBJ2-3; no reliable D call. The V end lost 7 bases, the J end lost 3 bases, and 8 bases lay between the germline ends. This CDR3 region has 12 residues. Germline values: CDR1 MNHEY, CDR2 SVGAGI. CDR3 amino acids: CASTPPTDTQYF. The CDR3 coding sequence is TGTGCCAGCACGCCTCCTACAGATACGCAGTATTTT.

CDR3 residues: CASSMGLADTQYF. CDR3 coding DNA: TGCGCCAGCAGCATGGGACTAGCCGATACGCAGTATTTT. The chain links TRBV5-1 to TRBJ2-3; 9 nucleotides align to TRBD2. This CDR3 contains 13 residues. Germline V gene data show CDR1 as SGHRS and CDR2 as YFSETQ. J gave up 6 bases and V 4 bases, and 3 bases lay outside the gene matches.

This clone was counted once. The chain uses TRBV7-3 and TRBJ2-1, with 11 positions matching TRBD1. This CDR3 region has 17 residues. V lost 2 bases and J lost 10; bases outside the gene matches: 13. The germline CDR1 and CDR2 sequences are SGHTA and FQGTGA. The chain's CDR3 is CASSLSGTGGRNGEQFF. CDR3 in DNA: TGTGCCAGCAGCTTATCTGGGACAGGGGGTAGAAATGGGGAGCAGTTCTTC.

V gene TRBV5-1 combines with J gene TRBJ2-7; weak D call: TRBD1 (5 bases). The germline V gene encodes CDR1 SGHRS and CDR2 YFSETQ. The length of the CDR3 is 13 residues. V lost 7 bases, J lost 1 base, and 12 bases lay in between. This chain's CDR3 is CASQGSQSYEQYF. DNA for the CDR3: TGCGCCAGCCAGGGATCCCAGTCCTACGAGCAGTACTTC.